The clone carrying this T cell receptor beta chain came up a few times. The TCRbeta library was prepared with unique molecular identifiers. TCRdb passed the PCR reads through MiXCR, listing each CDR3 protein once. Among 490,000 or so distinct CDR3 sequences listed, under 15% were seen once. The data are from a study of T-cell reconstitution after alpha-beta-depleted transplantation in children. Germline loops: CDR1 SGDLS, CDR2 YYNGEE. This CDR3 region has 14 residues. Trimming pared 0 bases from V and 4 bases from J, leaving 11 bases between. This clonotype was obtained from a human donor who donated a stem cell graft to a child with combined immunodeficiency. The specimen was PBMCs from the stem cell graft donor, collected from the stem cell graft. The V and J genes are TRBV9 and TRBJ2-7; D is uncertain. The chain's CDR3 is CASSVGKEPYEQYF. The CDR3 DNA is TGTGCCAGCAGCGTAGGAAAAGAACCTTACGAGCAGTACTTC.